This TCR beta chain was sequenced for a study of vaccination and CD4 T cells after COVID-19. At the level of the study: Cells received overlapping spike peptides from SARS-CoV-2, HCoV-NL63, HCoV-OC43 and HCoV-229E as stimulation.

Cultured CD4+ T cell DNA underwent sequencing with the Oncomine TCR Beta short-read assay. Via MiXCR, TCRdb re-called the PCR reads, giving one row per CDR3 protein. The sample includes more than 2,500 distinct CDR3 sequences, about two fifths seen only once; the top ten take less than 70%. The CDR3 is 15 residues long. Trimming cost V 3 bases and J 1 base; bases outside gene matches: 6. The germline gives CDR1 SGHRS, CDR2 YFSETQ. As to treatment: approximately 10-day PBMC culture with coronavirus spike peptide pools or control peptides (ViraFEST assay). Harvesting of the unexposed donor's CD4+ T cells predated the COVID-19 pandemic (2011-2018). This clonotype is classed as hyperexpanded (1% or more). The antigen is not known.

The J gene is TRBJ2-5, the V gene TRBV5-1; 7 bases map to TRBD1. The specimen sequenced was CD4+ T cells from blood, cultured in vitro. The sequence came from a human donor in good health. CDR3 amino acids: CASSWGQSGQETQYF. Here the CDR3 DNA reads TGCGCCAGCAGCTGGGGACAGTCGGGCCAAGAGACCCAGTACTTC.